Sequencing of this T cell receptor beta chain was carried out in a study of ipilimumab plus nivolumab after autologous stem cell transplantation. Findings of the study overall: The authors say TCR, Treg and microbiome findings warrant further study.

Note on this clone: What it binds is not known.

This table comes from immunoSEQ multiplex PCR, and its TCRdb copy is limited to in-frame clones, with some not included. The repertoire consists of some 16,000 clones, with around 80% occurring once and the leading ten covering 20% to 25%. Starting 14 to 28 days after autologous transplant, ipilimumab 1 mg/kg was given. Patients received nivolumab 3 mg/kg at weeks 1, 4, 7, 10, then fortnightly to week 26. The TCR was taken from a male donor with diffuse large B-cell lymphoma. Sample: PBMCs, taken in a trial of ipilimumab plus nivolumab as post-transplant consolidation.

The CDR3 DNA reads TGTGCCAGCAGCAATAGTCAAGCGGGGGGGCGAGAGACCCAGTACTTC. It yields the protein CASSNSQAGGRETQYF. J is TRBJ2-5 and V is TRBV13; TRBD2 agrees at 10 bases. The J segment lost 4 bases and the V segment lost 5 bases, leaving 10 bases of the junction unmatched. CDR3 length: 16 residues. Per germline, CDR1 PRHDT and CDR2 FYEKMQ (reference sequence).